This T cell receptor (beta chain) was obtained from a study of a mutant IDH1 vaccine in newly diagnosed glioma. CDR1 is SGHRS and CDR2 is YFSETQ in the germline V gene. V lost 0 bases and J lost 0; bases outside the gene matches: 3. This CDR3 is built from 15 residues. A remark on this clone: As yet, its antigen is unknown.

As to time point: week 11, during vaccination. The vaccine gave 300 ug of a 20-mer mutant IDH1 peptide subcutaneously per dose. There were new WHO grade 3 or 4 astrocytomas in the donors, and these were IDH1-mutant and ATRX-lost. Sequencing used immunoSEQ multiplex PCR; TCRdb keeps in-frame clones, though not all of them. This sample yields more than 20,000 clones, of which roughly 85% are seen a single time; about 8.2% belongs to the top ten. The chain couples TRBV5-1 to TRBJ2-7; 7 nucleotides match TRBD1. The sequence derives from a man aged 40-49 years with glioma. The specimen comprised PBMCs, sampled from a glioma patient whose treatment included an IDH1 peptide vaccine. The CDR3 region is CASSLEGTVSYEQYF. The CDR3, as DNA: TGCGCCAGCAGCTTGGAAGGGACAGTCTCCTACGAGCAGTACTTC.